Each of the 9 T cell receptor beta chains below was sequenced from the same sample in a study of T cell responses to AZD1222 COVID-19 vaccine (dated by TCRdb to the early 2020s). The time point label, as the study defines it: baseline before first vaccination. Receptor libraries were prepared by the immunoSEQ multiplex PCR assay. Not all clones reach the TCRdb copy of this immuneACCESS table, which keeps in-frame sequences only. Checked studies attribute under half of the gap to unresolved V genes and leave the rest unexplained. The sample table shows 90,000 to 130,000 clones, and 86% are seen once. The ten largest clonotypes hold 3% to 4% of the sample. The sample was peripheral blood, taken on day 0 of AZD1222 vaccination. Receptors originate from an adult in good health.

The CDR3 sequence is CASSPGGDYGYTF. The CDR3 DNA follows: TGTGCCAGCTCACCCGGGGGCGACTATGGCTACACCTTC. V and J are TRBV18 and TRBJ1-2; possibly TRBD1 for D (6 bases). Deletions cut 3 bases from V and 3 bases from J, with 8 bases between. From germline, CDR1 is KGHSH and CDR2 LQKENI. The CDR3 covers 13 residues.

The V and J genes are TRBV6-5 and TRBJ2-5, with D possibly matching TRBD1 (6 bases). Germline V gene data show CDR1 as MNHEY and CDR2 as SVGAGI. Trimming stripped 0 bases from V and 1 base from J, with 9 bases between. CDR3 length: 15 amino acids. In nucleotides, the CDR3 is TGTGCCAGCAGTTACTCGATGGGGGCCCAAGAGACCCAGTACTTC. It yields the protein CASSYSMGAQETQYF.

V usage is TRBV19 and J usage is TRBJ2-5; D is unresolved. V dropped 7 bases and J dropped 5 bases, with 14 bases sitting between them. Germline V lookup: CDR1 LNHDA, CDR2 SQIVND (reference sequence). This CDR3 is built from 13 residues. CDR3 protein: CASTPDPGETQYF. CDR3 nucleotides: TGTGCCAGTACCCCAGACCCTGGGGAGACCCAGTACTTC.

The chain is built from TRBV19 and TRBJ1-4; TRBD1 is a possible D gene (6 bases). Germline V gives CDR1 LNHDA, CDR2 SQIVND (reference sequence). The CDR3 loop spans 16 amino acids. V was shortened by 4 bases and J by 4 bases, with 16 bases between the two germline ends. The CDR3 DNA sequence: TGTGCCAGTAGTACAGGAACACAGGGCTTTAATGAAAAACTGTTTTTT. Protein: CASSTGTQGFNEKLFF.

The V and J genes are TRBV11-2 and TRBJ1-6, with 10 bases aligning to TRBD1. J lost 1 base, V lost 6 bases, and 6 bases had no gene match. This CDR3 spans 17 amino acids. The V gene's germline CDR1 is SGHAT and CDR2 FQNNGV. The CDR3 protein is CASRLRQGASYNSPLHF. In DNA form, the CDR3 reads TGTGCCAGCAGACTACGACAGGGGGCTTCCTATAATTCACCCCTCCACTTT.

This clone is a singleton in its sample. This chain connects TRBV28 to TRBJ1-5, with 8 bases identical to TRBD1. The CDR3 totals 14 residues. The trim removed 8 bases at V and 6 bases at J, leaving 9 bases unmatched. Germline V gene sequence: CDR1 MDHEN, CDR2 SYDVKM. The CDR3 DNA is TGTGCCAGCTCATTGACAGGGGTAGCTCAGCCCCAGCATTTT. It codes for CASSLTGVAQPQHF. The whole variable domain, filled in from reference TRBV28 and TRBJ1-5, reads DVKVTQSSRYLVKRTGEKVFLECVQDMDHENMFWYRQDPGLGLRLIYFSYDVKMKEKGDIPEGYSVSREKKERFSLILESASTNQTSMYLCASSLTGVAQPQHFGDGTRLSIL.

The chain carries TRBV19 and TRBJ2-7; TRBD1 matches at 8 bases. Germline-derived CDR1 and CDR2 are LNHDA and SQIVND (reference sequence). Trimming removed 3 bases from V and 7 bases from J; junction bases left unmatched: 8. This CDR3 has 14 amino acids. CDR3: CASSIGQGAEEQYF. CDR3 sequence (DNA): TGTGCCAGTAGTATCGGGCAGGGGGCGGAGGAGCAGTACTTC.

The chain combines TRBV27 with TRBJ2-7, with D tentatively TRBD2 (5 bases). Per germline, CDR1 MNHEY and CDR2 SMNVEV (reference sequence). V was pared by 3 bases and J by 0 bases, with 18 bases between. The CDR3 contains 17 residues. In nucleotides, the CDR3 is TGTGCCAGCAGTTTTCTTAAAGGCGGGCGCTCCTCCTACGAGCAGTACTTC. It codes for CASSFLKGGRSSYEQYF.

The DNA of the CDR3 is TGTGCCAGCAGCTTGGAAGGGGGGCCCCAGCATTTT. It yields the protein CASSLEGGPQHF. The rearrangement joins TRBV5-4 to TRBJ1-5, with D perhaps matching TRBD1 (6 bases). This CDR3 has 12 amino acids. V lost 0 bases and J lost 9, with 7 bases in between. The germline CDR1 and CDR2 sequences are SGHNT and YYREEE (reference sequence).